This T cell receptor (beta chain) was sequenced during a study of cytomegalovirus exposure and HLA in healthy donors (dated by TCRdb to 2017 to 2019). Background on the whole study: According to a later analysis, one platform produced both the approximately 110 validation repertoires and the 620 or so repertoires of the first cohort. A separate validation cohort of 100 to 150 different subjects was used in addition to the 666-subject first cohort. To predict cytomegalovirus infection status, the study brought together high-throughput TCR immunosequencing, statistical association of individual TCRs with disease status, and machine learning. The study was designed to test whether signatures of past pathogen exposure could be identified by cataloging public T cell receptors.

Library prep was done by the immunoSEQ multiplex PCR assay. Processing in the source paper ran as follows. A statistical classification framework was built for diagnosing cytomegalovirus status from the catalog of TCR beta chain sequences. Imported from immuneACCESS, the table was reduced by TCRdb to in-frame sequences with V and J called. These copies leave out some clones; in studies compared against another copy, an unresolved V gene accounts for under half, and the cause of the remainder is not known. V, J and clone size were drawn from that table, and D and trimming were deduced from the DNA. Within this sample are 130,000 to 150,000 clones, with roughly nine tenths of them counted one time only. The ten largest clonotypes hold about 9.9% of the sample. What the authors observed across the whole study: Of the cluster scores, roughly 93% were above 0 in a later analysis, which found that TCRs clustered in the first cohort also tended to co-occur in the 90 to 150 validation repertoires. The authors suggested that the approach could potentially be extended to other disease states and immunological phenotypes. The study listed over 150 TCR beta chains as associated with cytomegalovirus. Most TCR sequences were observed very rarely across donors, whereas some public TCRs were present in many individuals. All 120 or so repertoires were used to score co-occurrence in the validation cohort in a later analysis, because that analysis had no HLA typing for the cohort. Three of the identified cytomegalovirus-associated TCR beta chains were confirmed in vitro to be specific for cytomegalovirus antigens. The classifier was reported to diagnose cytomegalovirus status with high specificity and sensitivity in both the original cohort and the validation cohort.

CDR1 SGHTA and CDR2 FQGNSA were looked up in the germline V gene. Trimming removed 5 bases from V and 5 bases from J; the gene matches leave 7 bases unexplained. Reading from cysteine to phenylalanine, the CDR3 counts 15 amino acids. The retained sequence is limited to the CDR3, 45 bases, with the frame set at the first base. About this clone: Which antigen it targets is not known. Base-call qualities are not available, and no considerably larger clone is one nucleotide away.

Separate from the approximately 670-subject first cohort, the validation cohort of roughly 130 subjects was the group to which the donors belonged. The chain is assembled from TRBV7-2 and TRBJ2-7; 12 bases in the middle match TRBD1. The clonotype originates from a woman younger than 35 in good health and CMV-seropositive. Sequencing input: PBMCs. The nucleotide sequence is TGTGCCAGCAGCCTGCGGGACAGGGGGCGCCACGAGCAGTACTTC. The encoded protein is CASSLRDRGRHEQYF.